The 27 T cell receptor beta chains reported below all come from one sample, sequenced in a study of T cell responses to AZD1222 COVID-19 vaccine listed by TCRdb under 2021. This specimen's time point label, per the study, means: baseline before first vaccination. The library was prepared using the immunoSEQ multiplex PCR assay. Drawn from immuneACCESS, this table holds only the in-frame rearrangements with V and J called that TCRdb kept. Clones are partly lost; checked studies trace under half to an unresolved V gene and leave the rest unexplained. Recorded for this sample are 150,000 or so clones; 85% to 95% of them occurred a single time. In total, the top ten clones hold about 1% of the sample. Sequencing used peripheral blood, obtained on day 0 of AZD1222 vaccination. These TCRs come from an adult in good health.

J is TRBJ1-5 and V is TRBV19; unclear D gene. Germline CDR1 reads LNHDA; CDR2 reads SQIVND (reference sequence). V lost 4 bases to trimming and J lost 3 bases, with 10 bases between them. This CDR3 region has 14 residues. CDR3 amino acids: CASSSWQVNQPQHF. Written as DNA, the CDR3 is TGTGCCAGTAGTAGCTGGCAGGTCAATCAGCCCCAGCATTTT.

The table lists this clone with a count of one. This chain connects TRBV6-2 or TRBV6-3 to TRBJ2-1; possibly TRBD2 for D (5 bases). The CDR3 sequence is 16 residues long. In germline, CDR1 is MNHEY, CDR2 SVGEGT. The V and J ends lost 4 bases and 4 bases respectively, with 17 bases between them. The CDR3 sequence is CASSSGERARYNEQFF. CDR3 in DNA: TGTGCCAGCAGTTCCGGGGAGAGGGCTCGGTACAATGAGCAGTTCTTC.

The chain uses TRBV5-1 and TRBJ1-1; 7 bases agree with TRBD1. The germline V gene encodes CDR1 SGHRS and CDR2 YFSETQ. J was trimmed by 1 base and V by 4 bases; bases with no gene match: 7. The CDR3 has 15 amino acids. CDR3 in DNA: TGCGCCAGCAGCCTCCCCCGACAGGGGAACACTGAAGCTTTCTTT. It yields the protein CASSLPRQGNTEAFF.

This chain connects TRBV11-2 to TRBJ2-1; 7 bases fit TRBD1. In germline, CDR1 is SGHAT, CDR2 FQNNGV. J lost 6 bases, V lost 0 bases, and 8 bases had no gene match. The CDR3 covers 16 residues. CDR3 bases: TGTGCCAGCAGCTTAGATCTTAAGACAGGGTCCAATGAGCAGTTCTTC. Translating it yields CASSLDLKTGSNEQFF.

This clone has just one count. The chain is built from TRBV7-8 and TRBJ1-2; 7 bases line up with TRBD1. Germline loops: CDR1 SGHVS, CDR2 FQNEAQ. With V trimmed by 5 bases and J by 6 bases, 12 bases remained unmatched. This CDR3 is built from 15 residues. In DNA form, the CDR3 reads TGTGCCAGCAGCCCTAAGAGAGGACAGGCCCATGGCTACACCTTC. It codes for CASSPKRGQAHGYTF.

The genes are TRBV30 and TRBJ2-1; D is uncertain. The CDR3 is 11 amino acids. CDR1 is GTSNPN, CDR2 SVGIG, per germline (reference sequence). Trimming left V 8 bases short and J 4 bases short, with 9 bases between. CDR3 DNA: TGTGCCCACCAACAGTACAATGAGCAGTTCTTC. Protein product: CAHQQYNEQFF.

This chain joins TRBV5-1 and TRBJ1-6, with 8 bases matching TRBD1. Germline V gene sequence: CDR1 SGHRS, CDR2 YFSETQ. The CDR3 totals 17 residues. V lost 3 bases and J lost 8; bases outside the gene matches: 13. CDR3 loop: CASSSETGGTRDSPLHF. In DNA form, the CDR3 reads TGCGCCAGCAGCTCCGAAACAGGGGGGACAAGGGATTCACCCCTCCACTTT.

This clone came up once. The J gene is TRBJ2-5, the V gene TRBV4-2; 9 bases line up with TRBD2. The CDR3 covers 15 residues. The germline CDR1 and CDR2 sequences are LGHNA and YNFKEQ. With 0 bases clipped from V and 1 base from J, the junction kept 0 bases outside the gene matches. The CDR3 DNA sequence: TGTGCCAGCAGCCAAGAGCGGGGGGGCCAAGAGACCCAGTACTTC. This encodes CASSQERGGQETQYF.

Notes on this clone: The sample has other DNA sequences that encode this CDR3 too. The chain employs TRBV11-2 and TRBJ2-2; D tentatively fits TRBD1 or TRBD2 (5 bases each). Germline-derived CDR1 and CDR2 are SGHAT and FQNNGV. V lost 11 bases, J lost 4 bases, and 23 bases lay in between. The CDR3 loop spans 16 amino acids. The CDR3: CAGSLGAGARTGELFF. As DNA, the CDR3 is TGTGCCGGATCTCTCGGGGCCGGGGCGCGCACCGGGGAGCTGTTTTTT.

V usage is TRBV4-2 and J usage is TRBJ2-7; D not certain. CDR3 length equals 14 residues. Germline assignment: CDR1 LGHNA and CDR2 YNFKEQ. V was clipped by 2 bases and J by 2 bases, with 10 bases between them. In DNA, the CDR3 is TGTGCCAGCAGCCAAACGGCGGTGACCTACGAGCAGTACTTC. Residues: CASSQTAVTYEQYF.

The chain couples TRBV28 to TRBJ2-7; no clear D. From germline, CDR1 is MDHEN and CDR2 SYDVKM. The CDR3 has 10 amino acids. The V gene lost 6 bases and the J gene lost 3 bases, with 3 bases spanning the gap. In DNA, the CDR3 is TGTGCCAGCAGCAACTACGAGCAGTACTTC. Amino acid sequence: CASSNYEQYF.

This clone was counted a single time. The chain links TRBV6-2 or TRBV6-3 to TRBJ1-2, with TRBD1 matching over 9 bases. CDR1 is MNHEY, CDR2 SVGEGT, per germline. This CDR3 has 16 amino acids. The V gene end was trimmed by 0 bases and the J gene end by 6 bases; junction bases not matched to a gene: 8. The CDR3, as DNA: TGTGCCAGCAGTTACTCAACAGGGGGCAAAAGAGATGGCTACACCTTC. Its translation: CASSYSTGGKRDGYTF.

The chain couples TRBV6-1 to TRBJ1-1; D not resolved. Trimming removed 4 bases at V and 0 bases at J, with 15 bases between. There are 16 residues in the CDR3. Per the germline V gene, CDR1 is MNHNS and CDR2 is SASEGT. CDR3 sequence: CASSGRGNPMNTEAFF. The CDR3 DNA sequence: TGTGCCAGCAGTGGTCGGGGTAACCCCATGAACACTGAAGCTTTCTTT.

The chain joins TRBV3-1 (or the pseudogene TRBV3-2) to TRBJ2-5; 7 bases are a match to TRBD2. The CDR3 length is 14 residues. V lost 3 bases and J lost 5; bases outside the gene matches: 6. Germline values: CDR1 LGHDT, CDR2 YNNKEL (reference sequence). DNA for the CDR3: TGTGCCAGCAGCCACGGGGAGGGTGGGGAGACCCAGTACTTC. Its protein product is CASSHGEGGETQYF.

The J gene is TRBJ2-7, the V gene TRBV7-9, with a possible D match to TRBD1 (5 bases). V was clipped by 5 bases and J by 3 bases, with 11 bases between them. Germline V gives CDR1 SEHNR, CDR2 FQNEAQ (reference sequence). The CDR3 has 13 amino acids. CDR3 in amino acids: CASSLEQGYEQYF. CDR3 sequence (DNA): TGTGCCAGCAGCCTCGAGCAGGGCTACGAGCAGTACTTC.

This clone was counted between two and nine times. The chain links TRBV15 to TRBJ1-1, with D maybe TRBD1 (5 bases). The CDR3 totals 14 residues. Germline V gene data show CDR1 as LNHNV and CDR2 as YYDKDF (reference sequence). Trimming took off 0 bases at V and 10 bases at J, with 15 bases between the two ends. CDR3 sequence: CATSRDHSRVVAFF. DNA for the CDR3: TGTGCCACCAGCAGAGATCATAGCAGGGTAGTAGCTTTCTTT.

The CDR3 DNA reads TGTGCCAGCAGCTTAGAACCTAGCGGGGGGACCTCCTACGAGCAGTACTTC. Amino acid sequence: CASSLEPSGGTSYEQYF. V and J are TRBV11-2 and TRBJ2-7, with TRBD2 matching 11 bases. V shed 0 bases and J 0 bases; nucleotides not matched to a gene: 4. This CDR3 has 17 residues. Germline-derived CDR1 and CDR2 are SGHAT and FQNNGV.

CDR3 loop: CASSLKGSYNEQFF. The CDR3 coding sequence is TGTGCCAGCAGCTTAAAGGGCTCCTACAATGAGCAGTTCTTC. This chain links TRBV7-8 with TRBJ2-1; no clear D gene. The germline gives CDR1 SGHVS, CDR2 FQNEAQ. V lost 2 bases, J lost 0 bases, and 5 bases lay in between. This CDR3 is 14 amino acids long.

The CDR3 sequence: CASSEVREGTQYF. CDR3 DNA sequence: TGTGCCAGCAGTGAGGTTAGGGAGGGGACCCAGTACTTC. The chain employs TRBV2 and TRBJ2-5, with 7 bases identical to TRBD2. The germline V gene encodes CDR1 SNHLY and CDR2 FYNNEI. This CDR3 has 13 amino acids. J gave up 7 bases and V 3 bases, and 5 bases lay outside the gene matches.

The rearrangement joins TRBV5-1 to TRBJ1-1; TRBD1 is a possible D gene (5 bases). This CDR3 has 14 amino acids. Looked up from germline, CDR1 is SGHRS and CDR2 is YFSETQ. V gave up 0 bases and J gave up 3 bases, with 9 bases separating them. DNA of the CDR3: TGCGCCAGCAGCTTGGCAGGGCGGGACACTGAAGCTTTCTTT. Protein product: CASSLAGRDTEAFF.

The V call is TRBV2, the J call TRBJ2-1, with 12 bases aligning to TRBD2. V was clipped by 7 bases and J by 5 bases; unmatched bases: 6. Looked up from germline, CDR1 is SNHLY and CDR2 is FYNNEI. There are 15 residues in the CDR3. CDR3 protein: CASTERTSGNNEQFF. In DNA, the CDR3 is TGTGCCAGCACAGAGAGGACTAGCGGGAACAATGAGCAGTTCTTC.

The V and J genes are TRBV15 and TRBJ1-5; D is perhaps TRBD1 (6 bases). The ends were cut back, 2 bases at V and 6 bases at J, with 23 bases in the middle. Germline CDR1 LNHNV, CDR2 YYDKDF (reference sequence). This CDR3 is 18 amino acids long. The chain's CDR3 is CATSRHPDQGGGIQPQHF. CDR3 in DNA: TGTGCCACCAGCAGACATCCAGACCAGGGAGGGGGAATTCAGCCCCAGCATTTT.

CDR3 coding DNA: TGCAGCGTCGGGACTGTCAAAGCTTTCTTT. This codes for CSVGTVKAFF. The V call is TRBV29-1, the J call TRBJ1-1; the D gene is possibly TRBD1 (5 bases). The germline CDR1 and CDR2 sequences are SQVTM and ANQGSEA. The V end was cut by 6 bases, the J end by 9 bases, with 11 bases between. The length of the CDR3 is 10 residues.

The V call is TRBV18, the J call TRBJ2-5; TRBD1 matches 8 bases. The CDR3 consists of 16 residues. V was clipped by 4 bases and J by 5 bases; unmatched bases: 12. Per germline, CDR1 KGHSH and CDR2 LQKENI. The DNA of the CDR3 is TGTGCCAGCTCACTAGCCGGACAGGGCTGGGGGGAGACCCAGTACTTC. It codes for CASSLAGQGWGETQYF.

V usage is TRBV19 and J usage is TRBJ1-6, with D unclear. This CDR3 has 13 amino acids. Germline V gene data show CDR1 as LNHDA and CDR2 as SQIVND (reference sequence). The V gene lost 1 base and the J gene lost 9 bases, with 7 bases spanning the gap. The DNA for the CDR3 is TGTGCCAGTAGTATAGGTAGGGTTTCACCCCTCCACTTT. Translating it yields CASSIGRVSPLHF.

This clone showed up just once. The chain is built from TRBV6-5 and TRBJ1-2; unclear D gene. The germline gives CDR1 MNHEY, CDR2 SVGAGI. The CDR3 has 14 amino acids. Between the trimmed V and J ends, which lost 5 bases and 0 bases, there was a span of 10 bases. This CDR3 is CASSPLGSNYGYTF. The CDR3 nucleotides are TGTGCCAGCAGTCCGCTCGGGTCTAACTATGGCTACACCTTC.

In nucleotides, the CDR3 is TGTGCCAGCAGACGTTCCGGAAACACCATATATTTT. It codes for CASRRSGNTIYF. This rearrangement joins TRBV12-3 or TRBV12-4 to TRBJ1-3; D not resolved. The CDR3 is 12 residues long. Deletions cut 6 bases from V and 4 bases from J, with 7 bases between.